This TCR beta chain was recorded in a study of early T cells in non-severe SARS-CoV-2 infection. Via MiXCR, TCRdb re-called the 5' RACE reads, giving one row per CDR3 protein. Among tens of thousands of distinct CDR3 sequences listed, over 10% were seen once. The CDR3 runs 16 residues. V lost 1 base, J lost 1 base, and 10 bases lay in between. Germline V gene lookup returns CDR1 SGHAT and CDR2 FQNNGV. This receptor was taken from an adult who was a healthcare worker with PCR-confirmed SARS-CoV-2 infection or an uninfected control (not recorded which). The sequenced sample was whole blood. The V gene is TRBV11-2, the J gene TRBJ2-2; no clear D. The CDR3 coding sequence is TGTGCCAGCAGCTTAGTCAGCCCTCTGAACACCGGGGAGCTGTTTTTT. This encodes CASSLVSPLNTGELFF.